This TCR beta chain derives from a study of T cell repertoires in cytomegalovirus infection. Background on the study: Use of recently identified HLA-C-restricted and well-studied HLA-B-restricted CMV epitopes was part of the study. Matching HLA type, along with CMV infection, was indicated by public TCR beta signatures.

MiXCR was run by TCRdb on the reads, yielding one entry per CDR3 protein. The table includes around 900,000 distinct CDR3 sequences, roughly 30% detected once. A word on this clonotype: Its matching antigen is unknown.

This CDR3 is 17 amino acids long. The V gene end was trimmed by 7 bases and the J gene end by 1 base; junction bases not matched to a gene: 14. Germline V gives CDR1 MNHEY, CDR2 SVGEGT. Study observations and caveats: Predominance within the ex vivo response was attributable to HLA-C-restricted CMV-specific TCR beta clonotypes. Public TCR beta family frequency separated CMV-and-HLA carriers, including in an independent cohort.

This sequence was found in a human donor in good health (CMV status not recorded). Some clones in this sample may be carry-over from other donors' samples. This chain uses TRBV6-2 or TRBV6-3 with TRBJ1-1, with TRBD1 identical over 8 bases. Source: cultured CD8+ T cells from PBMCs, taken from culture after CMV antigen stimulation. CDR3 coding DNA: TGTGCCAGCAATCTACCGGACAGGGACTGGCCGAACACTGAAGCTTTCTTT. Amino acids: CASNLPDRDWPNTEAFF.